This T cell receptor beta chain was documented in a study of CD8+ T cells in alopecia areata. Study-wide background: Female roughly 7-11-week-old C3H/HeJ recipients received skin from 6-12-month-old C3H/HeJ graft donors with spontaneous alopecia. Notes on the study in general: It was lesional scalp, especially alopecia totalis/universalis, that showed higher clonality than normal scalp. Scalp repertoires also include resident alphabeta T cells from normal skin.

On this clone itself: What it recognizes is unknown. At residue 10, the TCRdb protein departs from the DNA translation, so the protein shown here was derived from the DNA itself. The genes and germline here are from mouse. Read coverage stops 3 residues before the CDR3 terminus; the germline J gene supplies the remainder.

The sequencing template was cDNA reverse transcribed from extracted RNA. Sequenced by immunoSEQ multiplex PCR; TCRdb stores in-frame clones only, minus some. Recorded here are over 100,000 clones, none singletons. The junction had 2 bases not matched to a gene; V was cut back by 4 bases and J by 7 bases. The CDR3 spans 13 residues. Germline V CDR1 and CDR2: NNHNN, SYGAGS (reference sequence). This chain links TRBV13-2 with TRBJ1-6, with TRBD1 matching over 7 bases. TRBJ1-6 is designated an ORF whose function remains uncertain. The receptor was derived from a C3H/HeJ mouse with alopecia areata. The strain is characterized by the MHC haplotype H2-k. Material for sequencing was lesional skin. CDR3 protein: CASGRDRNSPLYF. The sequenced part of the CDR3 DNA is TGTGCCAGCGGTCGGGACAGAAATTCGCCC.